The rows below give T cell receptor beta chains drawn from one sample of a study of blood T cell repertoires in COVID-19. Measured with immunoSEQ multiplex PCR; TCRdb has only the in-frame clones, and not every one. Altogether 150,000 or so clones are present, about 86% being singletons, with the ten largest covering over 8%. Sequenced input: peripheral blood. These TCRs come from a woman between 55 and 75 years old with acute or convalescent COVID-19. CDR3s include the opening cysteine and the closing phenylalanine or tryptophan. D genes are given only for firm matches. Expanded clones get a size class; other rows say once, few or many, or leave the size out.

TRBV5-5	TRBJ2-3	TRBD1	.	TGTGCCAGCAGCCCTTCCAGACAGGGGGCCACAGATACGCAGTATTTT	CASSPSRQGATDTQYF
TRBV27	TRBJ1-2	TRBD1	.	TGTGCCAGCAGTAGAGGACAGGGGGCACCCTATGGCTACACCTTC	CASSRGQGAPYGYTF
TRBV28	TRBJ2-1	TRBD2	.	TGTGCCAGCAGTGCCGACTTCTCTTCTAGCGGGGGCTACAATGAGCAGTTCTTC	CASSADFSSSGGYNEQFF
TRBV5-1	TRBJ1-2	TRBD1	.	TGCGCCAGCAGCTTGGTTATCCGACAGGGGGCTGGCTACACCTTC	CASSLVIRQGAGYTF
TRBV3-1/TRBV3-2	TRBJ2-2	TRBD1	.	TGTGCCAGCAGCCAAGTATCCGGGACAGGGCGTACCGGGGAGCTGTTTTTT	CASSQVSGTGRTGELFF
TRBV6-5	TRBJ2-2	TRBD1	.	TGTGCCAGCAATACAGGGGCCGGGGAGCTGTTTTTT	CASNTGAGELFF
TRBV7-8	TRBJ2-2	.	few	TGTGCCAGCAGCTCGAGGGACTCCGGGGGTGCCGGGGAGCTGTTTTTT	CASSSRDSGGAGELFF
TRBV4-3	TRBJ2-1	.	.	TGCGCCAGCAGCCAAGACACACCAGCGAGGAATGAGCAGTTCTTC	CASSQDTPARNEQFF
TRBV7-9	TRBJ1-1	.	.	TGTGCCAGCAGCTTAGGCAGGGAAGCTTTCTTT	CASSLGREAFF
TRBV20-1	TRBJ2-1	TRBD2	once	TGCAGTGCTAGTTTGGGACTAGCGTCCTACAATGAGCAGTTCTTC	CSASLGLASYNEQFF
TRBV15	TRBJ1-6	.	.	TGTGCCACCACCGGGCAGGGTAATTCACCCCTCCACTTT	CATTGQGNSPLHF
TRBV5-8	TRBJ1-2	TRBD1	once	TGTGCCAGCAGCTTGCCGGACAGGGGCTATGGCTACACCTTC	CASSLPDRGYGYTF
TRBV6-6	TRBJ2-3	TRBD2	few	TGTGCCAGCAGGGAGGCGGGGGGGACAGATACGCAGTATTTT	CASREAGGTDTQYF
TRBV6-5	TRBJ1-6	.	.	TGTGCCAGCAGTTACTCCGACACCATGAATTCACCCCTCCACTTT	CASSYSDTMNSPLHF
TRBV6-5	TRBJ1-3	.	.	TGTGCCAGCAGACCCTCCAGGGCTGGAAACACCATATATTTT	CASRPSRAGNTIYF
TRBV7-9	TRBJ1-4	TRBD1	few	TGTGCCAGCAGCTTCCTCCAGGGGGCTCGTAATGAAAAACTGTTTTTT	CASSFLQGARNEKLFF
TRBV4-2	TRBJ2-7	.	.	TGTGCCAGCAGCCAAGAGGGTTCGGCAGGCGAGCAGTACTTC	CASSQEGSAGEQYF
TRBV5-6	TRBJ2-5	TRBD2	.	TGTGCCAGCAGCTTGGCCGGGGACGGGGGGGAGACCCAGTACTTC	CASSLAGDGGETQYF
TRBV2	TRBJ2-5	.	.	TGTGCCAGCAGTGTACAAGAGACCCAGTACTTC	CASSVQETQYF
TRBV13	TRBJ2-7	.	.	TGTGCCAGCAGCTTAGTTCAAGGTGGGCTCTTGAGCTCCTACGAGCAGTACTTC	CASSLVQGGLLSSYEQYF
TRBV5-4	TRBJ2-7	.	.	TGTGCCAGCAGCCCTGGCCAAATGACAGGACTTCTCAACTACGAGCAGTACTTC	CASSPGQMTGLLNYEQYF
TRBV6-1	TRBJ2-5	.	.	TGTGCCAGCAGTGAAGGCGCGAAGACCCAGTACTTC	CASSEGAKTQYF
TRBV7-9	TRBJ1-1	.	.	TGTGCCAGCAGCCCGCCGGGGGGCGCGACTGAAGCTTTCTTT	CASSPPGGATEAFF
TRBV20-1	TRBJ2-7	.	.	TGCAGTGCTAGTAGTGGCGGGGCAACGACCTACGAGCAGTACTTC	CSASSGGATTYEQYF
TRBV6-5	TRBJ1-4	.	.	TGTGCCAGCAGTCCTACAGGGACTAATGAAAAACTGTTTTTT	CASSPTGTNEKLFF
TRBV2	TRBJ2-1	.	.	TGTGCCAGCAGGGACAGCGAGCAGTTCTTC	CASRDSEQFF
TRBV7-2	TRBJ2-7	.	few	TGTGCCAGCAGCTTAGCGCGGGGAGCGCAGTACTTC	CASSLARGAQYF
TRBV20-1	TRBJ1-4	.	.	TGCAGTGCTACTGAAGGGACATCTAATGAAAAACTGTTTTTT	CSATEGTSNEKLFF
TRBV4-1	TRBJ2-3	TRBD2	many	TGCGCCAGCAGCCAACCGGGACTAGCGGGGGGGCCCACAGATACGCAGTATTTT	CASSQPGLAGGPTDTQYF
TRBV28	TRBJ1-3	.	.	TGTGCCAGCAGGACCTTCGGGGGGCGAAGAAACACCATATATTTT	CASRTFGGRRNTIYF
TRBV4-1	TRBJ1-4	.	.	TGCGCCAGCAGCCAAGACAGGGCAGGAGAAAAACTGTTTTTT	CASSQDRAGEKLFF
TRBV18	TRBJ2-7	.	.	TGTGCCAGCTCACTCTCGGACACGTTCTACGAGCAGTACTTC	CASSLSDTFYEQYF
TRBV3-1/TRBV3-2	TRBJ2-3	TRBD2	.	TGTGCCAGCAGCCCGCTAGCGGGGGGCACAGATACGCAGTATTTT	CASSPLAGGTDTQYF
TRBV29-1	TRBJ2-7	TRBD2	.	TGCAGCGCGACTAGCGGGGGGGCCACCTACGAGCAGTACTTC	CSATSGGATYEQYF
TRBV19	TRBJ1-5	.	.	TGTGCCAGTAGTCTCCTCCATCAGCCCCAGCATTTT	CASSLLHQPQHF
TRBV12-5	TRBJ2-1	.	.	TGTGCTAGTGGTTTGGTAAGAAGGGACTGGCTCTCCTACAATGAGCAGTTCTTC	CASGLVRRDWLSYNEQFF
TRBV27	TRBJ2-7	TRBD1	.	TGTGCCAGCAGTACACGGGACAGGGGGCGGGCATACGAGCAGTACTTC	CASSTRDRGRAYEQYF
TRBV6-6	TRBJ2-7	TRBD1	.	TGTGCCAGCAGTATCGGGACAGCCCTTTCCTACGAGCAGTACTTC	CASSIGTALSYEQYF
TRBV3-1/TRBV3-2	TRBJ1-6	TRBD1	few	TGTGCCAGCAGCCAAGAGACAGGGGGGAATTCACCCCTCCACTTT	CASSQETGGNSPLHF
TRBV4-2	TRBJ2-7	TRBD1	.	TGTGCCAGCAGCCAAGCCCAAAACTGGGACAGGGATTACGAGCAGTACTTC	CASSQAQNWDRDYEQYF
TRBV3-1/TRBV3-2	TRBJ1-5	TRBD1	.	TGTGCCAGCAGCCAAGAACAGGGGGCGGGAATTCCCAATCAGCCCCAGCATTTT	CASSQEQGAGIPNQPQHF
TRBV5-1	TRBJ2-5	TRBD2	.	TGCGCCAGCAGCCTTGACGGGACTAGTAAAGAGACCCAGTACTTC	CASSLDGTSKETQYF
TRBV9	TRBJ2-3	.	.	TGTGCCAGCAGCGGACAAGATACAGATACGCAGTATTTT	CASSGQDTDTQYF
TRBV28	TRBJ1-2	.	once	TGTGCCAGCAGTTTTGGGGGGAACTATGGCTACACCTTC	CASSFGGNYGYTF
TRBV2	TRBJ1-1	TRBD1	once	TGTGCCAGCAGTGGCACACAGGGGGCCCTTGTTGCTTTCTTT	CASSGTQGALVAFF
TRBV9	TRBJ2-7	TRBD1	.	TGTGCCAGCAGCGCGACGACAGGGGGTTCTAGCGAGCAGTACTTC	CASSATTGGSSEQYF
TRBV2	TRBJ2-7	TRBD1	.	TGTGCCAGCAGTGTAAACCCCTCCGAGGGACAGGTCTACGAGCAGTACTTC	CASSVNPSEGQVYEQYF
TRBV11-3	TRBJ2-2	TRBD1	.	TGTGCCAGCAGCTCCTACAGGGGGCGCGGCACCGGGGAGCTGTTTTTT	CASSSYRGRGTGELFF
TRBV4-1	TRBJ2-5	.	.	TGCGCCAGCAGCCAAGATTTGGGGGCCGGGCGGCAAGAGACCCAGTACTTC	CASSQDLGAGRQETQYF
TRBV4-1	TRBJ2-2	TRBD2	few	TGCGCCAGCAGCCATAGGACTAGCGGGGTGAACACCGGGGAGCTGTTTTTT	CASSHRTSGVNTGELFF
TRBV6-6	TRBJ1-1	.	few	TGTGCCAGCAGTTACTCGCTTCGGGGGGAAGCTTTCTTT	CASSYSLRGEAFF
TRBV5-4	TRBJ2-2	TRBD1	.	TGTGCCAGCAGCAAACAGGGGACCCCCGGGGAGCTGTTTTTT	CASSKQGTPGELFF
TRBV29-1	TRBJ2-1	TRBD2	.	TGCAGCCACTACTTTCGGGGGGGCCGCCACAATGAGCAGTTCTTC	CSHYFRGGRHNEQFF
TRBV5-1	TRBJ1-2	.	once	TGCGCCAGCAGCATGGTTACGCGGCAGACGGCCTATGGCTACACCTTC	CASSMVTRQTAYGYTF